Listed below are T cell receptor beta chains from one sample, sequenced in a study of Ad26.COV2.S vaccination and SARS-CoV-2 variants. Generated by immunoSEQ multiplex PCR, the TCRdb table keeps only in-frame clones and is missing some. Here the sample spans hundreds of thousands of clones, 80% to 90% being singletons. This material consisted of peripheral blood, taken in a trial of Ad26.COV2.S vaccine versus placebo. Source of these receptors: a person between 18 and 59 years old who received the Ad26.COV2.S COVID-19 vaccine or a placebo. CDR3s include the opening cysteine and the closing phenylalanine or tryptophan. Fields, in order: D gene, J gene, clone size, V gene, CDR3 protein, CDR3 DNA. A D gene is named only where the DNA matches it firmly. Expanded clones are given a class, and other clones once, few, many or no size at all.

>NA|TRBJ1-4|NA|TRBV6-2/TRBV6-3
CASSWGEAGNEKLFF
TGTGCCAGCAGTTGGGGAGAGGCGGGTAATGAAAAACTGTTTTTT
>TRBD2|TRBJ2-3|NA|TRBV12-5
CASGLRLAGDTDTQYF
TGTGCTAGTGGTTTGAGACTAGCGGGGGACACAGATACGCAGTATTTT
>NA|TRBJ1-1|NA|TRBV10-3
CAIRGRISGVTTEAFF
TGTGCCATCAGAGGCAGAATAAGTGGGGTGACCACTGAAGCTTTCTTT
>NA|TRBJ2-5|NA|TRBV6-1
CASSDLELGGETQYF
TGTGCCAGCAGTGACCTAGAACTAGGGGGAGAGACCCAGTACTTC
>TRBD1|TRBJ2-5|NA|TRBV5-4
CASSLQGAVETQYF
TGTGCCAGCAGCTTACAGGGGGCGGTGGAGACCCAGTACTTC
>TRBD1|TRBJ1-2|NA|TRBV27
CASGDPGQGYYGYTF
TGTGCCAGCGGGGATCCGGGACAGGGGTACTATGGCTACACCTTC
>NA|TRBJ2-5|NA|TRBV25-1
CASSDPGYLTETQYF
TGTGCCAGCAGTGATCCGGGCTATTTAACGGAGACCCAGTACTTC
>NA|TRBJ1-6|NA|TRBV10-3
CATQGQDSPLHF
TGTGCCACCCAAGGGCAGGATTCACCCCTCCACTTT
>NA|TRBJ1-6|NA|TRBV7-2
CASSLMGERDSPLHF
TGTGCCAGCAGCTTAATGGGTGAGAGGGATTCACCCCTCCACTTT
>NA|TRBJ1-1|once|TRBV6-5
CASRFWDGDTYGAFF
TGTGCCAGCAGGTTTTGGGACGGTGACACTTACGGAGCTTTCTTT
>NA|TRBJ2-5|NA|TRBV27
CASSHWLGKETQYF
TGTGCCAGCAGTCATTGGCTAGGAAAAGAGACCCAGTACTTC
>TRBD1|TRBJ1-4|NA|TRBV5-4
CASSLRQGENEKLFF
TGTGCCAGCAGCTTGCGGCAGGGGGAGAATGAAAAACTGTTTTTT
>NA|TRBJ2-7|NA|TRBV2
CASSGTPGEGYYEQYF
TGTGCCAGCAGTGGGACCCCAGGGGAGGGCTACTACGAGCAGTACTTC
>NA|TRBJ2-7|many|TRBV5-4
CASSLVASDEQYF
TGTGCCAGCAGCTTGGTGGCTAGCGACGAGCAGTACTTC
>NA|TRBJ1-2|NA|TRBV10-3
CAISEEQGDNYGYTF
TGTGCCATCAGTGAGGAGCAGGGTGATAACTATGGCTACACCTTC
>NA|TRBJ2-4|NA|TRBV18
CASSPFSGQGNIQYF
TGTGCCAGCTCACCATTCTCCGGTCAGGGAAACATTCAGTACTTC
>TRBD1|TRBJ2-3|NA|TRBV5-4
CASRIQGEDTQYF
TGTGCCAGCAGGATACAGGGGGAGGATACGCAGTATTTT
>NA|TRBJ1-1|NA|TRBV11-2
CATNGFANTEAFF
TGTGCCACCAACGGGTTCGCGAACACTGAAGCTTTCTTT
>TRBD1|TRBJ1-2|NA|TRBV27
CASSPQGASGYTF
TGTGCCAGCAGTCCTCAGGGGGCTAGTGGCTACACCTTC
>TRBD1|TRBJ1-1|NA|TRBV5-1
CASSLSTGAPLGAFF
TGCGCCAGCAGCTTGTCGACAGGGGCTCCTCTCGGAGCTTTCTTT
>NA|TRBJ1-2|NA|TRBV28
CASSLLDTYGYTF
TGTGCCAGCAGTTTACTCGACACCTATGGCTACACCTTC
>TRBD2|TRBJ2-1|NA|TRBV24-1
CATSDLEAGGRNEQFF
TGTGCCACCAGTGATTTAGAAGCGGGGGGGCGCAATGAGCAGTTCTTC
>TRBD2|TRBJ2-3|NA|TRBV19
CASSLTGTSADTQYF
TGTGCCAGTAGTCTGACCGGGACTAGTGCGGATACGCAGTATTTT
>NA|TRBJ1-5|NA|TRBV12-3/TRBV12-4
CASTQGNQPQHF
TGTGCCAGCACCCAGGGCAATCAGCCCCAGCATTTT
>NA|TRBJ2-1|NA|TRBV12-3/TRBV12-4
CASSLGGNEQFF
TGTGCCAGCAGTTTGGGCGGGAATGAGCAGTTCTTC
>NA|TRBJ1-4|NA|TRBV29-1
CSVAGAATNEKLFF
TGCAGCGTGGCAGGGGCCGCAACTAATGAAAAACTGTTTTTT
>NA|TRBJ1-2|NA|TRBV5-1
CASSPPGLEGYTF
TGCGCCAGCAGCCCCCCGGGGCTCGAGGGCTACACCTTC
>NA|TRBJ2-5|NA|TRBV7-8
CASTRARETQYF
TGTGCCAGCACCAGGGCCCGGGAGACCCAGTACTTC
>TRBD1|TRBJ1-1|NA|TRBV30
CAWKGTGKAEAFF
TGTGCCTGGAAAGGGACAGGGAAGGCTGAAGCTTTCTTT
>NA|TRBJ1-1|NA|TRBV30
CAWSVRARTEAFF
TGTGCCTGGAGTGTACGGGCGAGGACTGAAGCTTTCTTT
>NA|TRBJ2-5|NA|TRBV7-2
CASSGGHQETQYF
TGTGCCAGCAGCGGGGGCCATCAAGAGACCCAGTACTTC
>TRBD2|TRBJ2-7|NA|TRBV7-9
CASSLGSGRAYEQYF
TGTGCCAGCAGCTTGGGTAGCGGGAGGGCCTACGAGCAGTACTTC
>NA|TRBJ1-2|few|TRBV2
CASSEVNENYGYTF
TGTGCCAGCAGTGAAGTTAACGAAAACTATGGCTACACCTTC
>NA|TRBJ1-2|few|TRBV14
CASSLTQNYGYTF
TGTGCCAGCAGCCTAACTCAGAACTATGGCTACACCTTC
>NA|TRBJ1-1|few|TRBV10-3
CAIKVANTEAFF
TGTGCCATCAAAGTAGCGAACACTGAAGCTTTCTTT
>TRBD2|TRBJ2-2|NA|TRBV10-3
CATRLAGDTGELFF
TGTGCCACCCGACTAGCGGGAGACACCGGGGAGCTGTTTTTT
>NA|TRBJ2-1|NA|TRBV3-1/TRBV3-2
CASSPSFGDEQFF
TGTGCCAGCAGCCCATCGTTTGGTGATGAGCAGTTCTTC
>NA|TRBJ2-7|NA|TRBV6-6
CASSYYPGTRYEQYF
TGTGCCAGCAGTTACTACCCCGGGACACGATACGAGCAGTACTTC
>NA|TRBJ1-5|NA|TRBV30
CAWSRGADSNQPQHF
TGTGCCTGGAGTAGGGGGGCCGATTCTAATCAGCCCCAGCATTTT
>NA|TRBJ2-5|NA|TRBV10-3
CAISAGVWETQYF
TGTGCCATCAGTGCGGGCGTGTGGGAGACCCAGTACTTC